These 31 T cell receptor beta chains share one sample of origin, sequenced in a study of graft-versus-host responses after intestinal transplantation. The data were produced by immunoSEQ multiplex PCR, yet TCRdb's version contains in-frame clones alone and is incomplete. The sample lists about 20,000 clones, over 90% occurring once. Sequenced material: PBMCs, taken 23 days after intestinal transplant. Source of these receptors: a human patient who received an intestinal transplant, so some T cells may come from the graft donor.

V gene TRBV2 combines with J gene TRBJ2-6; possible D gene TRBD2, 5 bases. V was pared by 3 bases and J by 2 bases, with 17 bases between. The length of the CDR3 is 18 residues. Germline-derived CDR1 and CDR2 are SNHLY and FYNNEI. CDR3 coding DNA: TGTGCCAGCAGTGATATCGGGGTTGGCCAGGCTGGGGCCAACGTCCTGACTTTC. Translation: CASSDIGVGQAGANVLTF.

The CDR3 sequence is CSVELGAAAARKTQYF. The DNA of the CDR3 is TGCAGCGTTGAGTTGGGAGCGGCGGCGGCAAGGAAGACCCAGTACTTC. This chain joins TRBV29-1 and TRBJ2-5; tentative D call: TRBD2 (5 bases). Germline V gene lookup returns CDR1 SQVTM and CDR2 ANQGSEA. The length of the CDR3 is 16 residues. V was pared by 3 bases and J by 6 bases, with 23 bases between. The full variable domain, with the rest looked up from reference TRBV29-1 and TRBJ2-5, is SAVISQKPSRDICQRGTSLTIQCQVDSQVTMMFWYRQQPGQSLTLIATANQGSEATYESGFVIDKFPISRPNLTFSTLTVSNMSPEDSSIYLCSVELGAAAARKTQYFGPGTRLLVL.

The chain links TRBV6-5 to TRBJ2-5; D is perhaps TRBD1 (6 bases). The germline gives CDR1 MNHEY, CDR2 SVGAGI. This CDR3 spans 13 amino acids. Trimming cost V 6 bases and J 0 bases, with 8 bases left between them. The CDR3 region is CASSGQNQETQYF. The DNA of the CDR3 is TGTGCCAGCAGCGGACAGAACCAAGAGACCCAGTACTTC.

The CDR3 DNA reads as TGCGCCAGCAGCTTTTCTCCCTACGAGCAGTACTTC. Protein: CASSFSPYEQYF. The chain recombines TRBV5-1 with TRBJ2-7; D gene ambiguous. This CDR3 has 12 residues. V lost 2 bases, J lost 2 bases, and 5 bases lay in between. Germline V gene data show CDR1 as SGHRS and CDR2 as YFSETQ.

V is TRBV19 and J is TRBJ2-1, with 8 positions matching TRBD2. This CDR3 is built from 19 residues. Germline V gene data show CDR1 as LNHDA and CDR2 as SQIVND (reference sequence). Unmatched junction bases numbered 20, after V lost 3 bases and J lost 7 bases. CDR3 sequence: CASSIKFGGRIGIANEQFF. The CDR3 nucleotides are TGTGCCAGTAGTATCAAATTCGGCGGGAGGATTGGTATAGCGAATGAGCAGTTCTTC.

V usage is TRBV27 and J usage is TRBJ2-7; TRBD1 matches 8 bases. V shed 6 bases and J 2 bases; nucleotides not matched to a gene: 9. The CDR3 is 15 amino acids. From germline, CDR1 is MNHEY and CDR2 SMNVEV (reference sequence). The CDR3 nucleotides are TGTGCCAGCAGCCGGCTGGACAGGGCACCCTACGAGCAGTACTTC. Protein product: CASSRLDRAPYEQYF.

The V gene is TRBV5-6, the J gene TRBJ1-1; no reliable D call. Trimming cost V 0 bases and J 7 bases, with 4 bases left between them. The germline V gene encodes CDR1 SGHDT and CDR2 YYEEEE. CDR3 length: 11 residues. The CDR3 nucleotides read TGTGCCAGCAGCTTGGGGGATGAAGCTTTCTTT. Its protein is CASSLGDEAFF.

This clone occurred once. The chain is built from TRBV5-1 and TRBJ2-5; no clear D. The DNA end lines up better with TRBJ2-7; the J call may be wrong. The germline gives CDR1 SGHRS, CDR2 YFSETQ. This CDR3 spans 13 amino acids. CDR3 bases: TGCGCCAGCAGCTTGGTATCTAACTACGAGCAGTACTTC. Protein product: CASSLVSNYEQYF.

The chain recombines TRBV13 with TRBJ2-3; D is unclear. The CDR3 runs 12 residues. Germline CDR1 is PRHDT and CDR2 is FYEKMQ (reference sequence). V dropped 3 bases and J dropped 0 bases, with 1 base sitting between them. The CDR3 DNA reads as TGTGCCAGCAGCTTGAGCACAGATACGCAGTATTTT. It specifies CASSLSTDTQYF.

The CDR3: CASSQEIRGARSRAQYF. The CDR3 region has the DNA TGCGCCAGCAGCCAAGAAATACGGGGGGCCCGGTCCAGGGCCCAGTACTTC. The chain recombines TRBV4-1 with TRBJ2-5; D may be TRBD2 (7 bases). Germline assignment: CDR1 MGHRA and CDR2 YSYEKL. The CDR3 runs 17 residues. V shed 0 bases and J shed 9 bases, with 23 bases lying between them.

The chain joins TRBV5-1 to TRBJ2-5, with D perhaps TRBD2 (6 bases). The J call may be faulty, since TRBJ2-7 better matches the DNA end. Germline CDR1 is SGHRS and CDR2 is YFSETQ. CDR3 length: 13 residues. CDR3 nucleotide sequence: TGCGCCAGCAGCTTGGCCGGGAGCTACGAGCAGTACTTC. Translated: CASSLAGSYEQYF.

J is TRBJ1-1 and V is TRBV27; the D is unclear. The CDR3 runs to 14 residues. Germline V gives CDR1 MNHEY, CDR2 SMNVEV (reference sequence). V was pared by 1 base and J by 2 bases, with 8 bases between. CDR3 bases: TGTGCCAGCAGTTTATGGGCAGTCAACACTGAAGCTTTCTTT. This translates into CASSLWAVNTEAFF.

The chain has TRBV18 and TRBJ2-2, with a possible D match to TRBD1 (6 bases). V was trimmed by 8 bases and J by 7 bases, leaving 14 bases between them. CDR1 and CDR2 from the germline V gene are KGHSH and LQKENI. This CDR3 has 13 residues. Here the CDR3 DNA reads TGTGCCAGCCCGCTCGGACAGAGCGGGGAGCTGTTTTTT. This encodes CASPLGQSGELFF.

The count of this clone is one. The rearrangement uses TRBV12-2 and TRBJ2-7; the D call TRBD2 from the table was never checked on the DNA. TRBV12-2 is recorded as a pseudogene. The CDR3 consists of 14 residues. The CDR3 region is CASRLRATIYEQYF. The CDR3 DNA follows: TGTGCAAGTCGCCTACGCGCAACTATCTACGAGCAGTACTTC.

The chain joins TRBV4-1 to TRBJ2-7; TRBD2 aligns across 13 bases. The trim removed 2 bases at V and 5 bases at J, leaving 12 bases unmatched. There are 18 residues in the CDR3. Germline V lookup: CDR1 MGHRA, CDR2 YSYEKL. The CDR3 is CASSQSPQLAGGPNEQYF. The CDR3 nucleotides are TGCGCCAGCAGCCAAAGCCCCCAACTAGCGGGAGGGCCCAACGAGCAGTACTTC.

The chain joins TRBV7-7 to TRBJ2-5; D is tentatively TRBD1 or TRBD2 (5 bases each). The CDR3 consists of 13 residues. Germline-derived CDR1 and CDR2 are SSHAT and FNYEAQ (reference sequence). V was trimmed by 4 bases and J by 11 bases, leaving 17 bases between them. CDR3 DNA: TGTGCCAGCAGCTCACTCGGGGCAGGTGAGCAGTACTTC. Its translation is CASSSLGAGEQYF.

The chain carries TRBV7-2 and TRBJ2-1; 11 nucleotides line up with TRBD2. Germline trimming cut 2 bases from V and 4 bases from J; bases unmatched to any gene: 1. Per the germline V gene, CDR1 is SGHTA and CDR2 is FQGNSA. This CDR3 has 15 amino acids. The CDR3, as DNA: TGTGCCAGCAGCTTATCTAGCGGGAGGTACAATGAGCAGTTCTTC. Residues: CASSLSSGRYNEQFF.

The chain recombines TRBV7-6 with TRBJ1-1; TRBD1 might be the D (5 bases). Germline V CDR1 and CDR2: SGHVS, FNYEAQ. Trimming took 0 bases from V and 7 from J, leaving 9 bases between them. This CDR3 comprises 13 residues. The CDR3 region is CASSLAAQGEAFF. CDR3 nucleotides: TGTGCCAGCAGCTTAGCAGCGCAGGGTGAAGCTTTCTTT.

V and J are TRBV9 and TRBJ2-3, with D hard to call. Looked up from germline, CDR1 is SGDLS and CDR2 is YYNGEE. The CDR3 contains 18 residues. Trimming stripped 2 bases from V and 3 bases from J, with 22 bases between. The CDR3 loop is CASSVDAWSTPATDTQYF. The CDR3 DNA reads TGTGCCAGCAGCGTCGACGCATGGAGTACCCCAGCGACAGATACGCAGTATTTT.

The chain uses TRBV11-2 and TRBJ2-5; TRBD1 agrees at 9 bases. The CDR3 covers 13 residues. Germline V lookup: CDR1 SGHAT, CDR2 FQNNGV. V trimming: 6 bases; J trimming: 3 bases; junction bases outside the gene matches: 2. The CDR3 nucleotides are TGTGCCAGCAGTGACAGGGGGGAAGAGACCCAGTACTTC. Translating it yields CASSDRGEETQYF.

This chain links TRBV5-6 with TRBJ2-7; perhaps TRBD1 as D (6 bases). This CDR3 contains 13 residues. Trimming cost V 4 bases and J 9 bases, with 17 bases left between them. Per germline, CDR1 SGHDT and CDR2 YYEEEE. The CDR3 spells CASSHTNRVGQYF. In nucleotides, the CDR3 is TGTGCCAGCAGCCACACCAACAGGGTTGGGCAGTACTTC.

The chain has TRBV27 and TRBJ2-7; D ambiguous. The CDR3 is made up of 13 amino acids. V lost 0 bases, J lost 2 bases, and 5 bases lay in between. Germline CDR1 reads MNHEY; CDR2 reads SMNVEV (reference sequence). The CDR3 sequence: CASSLSGAYEQYF. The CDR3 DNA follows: TGTGCCAGCAGTTTATCGGGCGCCTACGAGCAGTACTTC.

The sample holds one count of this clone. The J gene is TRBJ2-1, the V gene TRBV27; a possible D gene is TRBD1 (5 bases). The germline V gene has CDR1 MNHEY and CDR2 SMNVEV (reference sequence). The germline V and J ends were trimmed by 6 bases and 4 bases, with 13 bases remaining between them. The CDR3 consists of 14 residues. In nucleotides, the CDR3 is TGTGCCAGCAGCCAGGCAGGGATTTACAATGAGCAGTTCTTC. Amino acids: CASSQAGIYNEQFF.

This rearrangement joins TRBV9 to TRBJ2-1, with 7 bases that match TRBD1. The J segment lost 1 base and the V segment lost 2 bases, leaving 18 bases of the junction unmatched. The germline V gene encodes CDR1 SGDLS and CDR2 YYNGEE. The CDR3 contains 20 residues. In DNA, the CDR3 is TGTGCCAGCAGCGTTAGAACTCTGCAGGGGGAGAGGAGGTCCTACAATGAGCAGTTCTTC. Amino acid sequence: CASSVRTLQGERRSYNEQFF.

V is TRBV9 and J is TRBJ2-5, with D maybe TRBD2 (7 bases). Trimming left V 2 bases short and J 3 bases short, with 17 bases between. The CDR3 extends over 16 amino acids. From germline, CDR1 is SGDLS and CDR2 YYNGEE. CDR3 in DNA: TGTGCCAGCAGCGTCGGTCAGGGAGGGGGTGAAGAGACCCAGTACTTC. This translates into CASSVGQGGGEETQYF.

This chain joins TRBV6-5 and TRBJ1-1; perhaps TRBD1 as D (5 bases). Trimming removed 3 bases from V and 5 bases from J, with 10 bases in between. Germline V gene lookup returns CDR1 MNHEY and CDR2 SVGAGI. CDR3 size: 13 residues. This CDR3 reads CASSYGGGTEAFF. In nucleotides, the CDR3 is TGTGCCAGCAGTTATGGGGGTGGTACTGAAGCTTTCTTT.

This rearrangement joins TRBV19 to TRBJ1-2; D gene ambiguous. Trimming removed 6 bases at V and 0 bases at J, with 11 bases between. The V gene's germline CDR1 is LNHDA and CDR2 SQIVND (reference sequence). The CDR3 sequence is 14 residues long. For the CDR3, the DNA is TGTGCCAGTAGCCTAGACCTATCTAACTATGGCTACACCTTC. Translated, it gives CASSLDLSNYGYTF.

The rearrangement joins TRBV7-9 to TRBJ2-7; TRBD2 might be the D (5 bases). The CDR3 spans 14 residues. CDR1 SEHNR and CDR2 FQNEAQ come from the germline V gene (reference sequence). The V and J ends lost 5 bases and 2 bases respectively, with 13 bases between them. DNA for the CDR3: TGTGCCAGCAGCCCACCGGGATCCGCCTACGAGCAGTACTTC. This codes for CASSPPGSAYEQYF.

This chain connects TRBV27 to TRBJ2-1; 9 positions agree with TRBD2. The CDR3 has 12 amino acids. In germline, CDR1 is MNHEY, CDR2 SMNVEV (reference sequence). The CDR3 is CASGGPYNEQFF. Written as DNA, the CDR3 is TGTGCGAGCGGGGGGCCCTACAATGAGCAGTTCTTC.

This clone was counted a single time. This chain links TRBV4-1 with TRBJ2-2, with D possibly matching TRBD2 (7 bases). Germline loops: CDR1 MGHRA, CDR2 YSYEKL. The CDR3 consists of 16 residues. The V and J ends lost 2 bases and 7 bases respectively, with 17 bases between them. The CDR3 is CASSQQSGGAVGELFF. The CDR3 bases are TGCGCCAGCAGCCAACAATCGGGGGGCGCGGTCGGGGAGCTGTTTTTT.

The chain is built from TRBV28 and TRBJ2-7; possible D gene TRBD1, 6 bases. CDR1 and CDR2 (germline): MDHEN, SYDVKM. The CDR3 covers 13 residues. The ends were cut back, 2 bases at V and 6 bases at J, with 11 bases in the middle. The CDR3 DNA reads TGTGCCAGCAGTTTAATGGACAGTCCCGAGCAGTACTTC. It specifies CASSLMDSPEQYF.